This entry lists 25 T cell receptor beta chains sequenced from one sample in a study of neurological immune-mediated disorders. TCRdb called the 5' RACE reads again in MiXCR, with one record for every CDR3 protein. The table lists roughly 38,000 distinct CDR3 sequences, approximately 10% of them singletons. As to time point: technical triplicate 1. Sequencing input: PBMCs. The receptors derive from a man aged 55 to 69 with HTLV-1-associated myelopathy (HAM/TSP).

The chain links TRBV6-5 to TRBJ2-1; TRBD2 aligns across 8 bases. CDR3 size: 15 residues. In germline, CDR1 is MNHEY, CDR2 SVGAGI. The trim removed 6 bases at V and 6 bases at J, leaving 10 bases unmatched. The CDR3 loop is CASRNRALAGNEQFF. The CDR3 DNA follows: TGTGCCAGCAGAAACCGGGCCCTAGCGGGCAATGAGCAGTTCTTC.

This clonotype was detected ten times or more. This sequence joins TRBV6-1 and TRBJ2-5, with 11 bases identical to TRBD2. The CDR3 runs to 16 residues. V lost 5 bases to trimming and J lost 1 base; unmatched junction nucleotides: 6. Germline CDR1 is MNHNS and CDR2 is SASEGT. CDR3 sequence reads: CASSLAGTSGQETQYF. Here the CDR3 DNA reads TGTGCCAGCAGTCTCGCCGGGACTAGCGGCCAAGAGACCCAGTACTTC.

This clonotype is medium-sized (0.01 to 0.1%) by share. This chain connects TRBV3-1 to TRBJ2-1; TRBD2 agrees at 12 bases. The CDR3 spans 18 residues. V shed 1 base, J shed 0 bases, and the junction held 4 bases outside the gene matches. Germline loops: CDR1 LGHDT, CDR2 YNNKEL (reference sequence). CDR3 nucleotide sequence: TGTGCCAGCAGCCAAGTGCTAGCGGGGGGGAGCTCCTACAATGAGCAGTTCTTC. Protein: CASSQVLAGGSSYNEQFF.

This clonotype was seen many times. The V and J genes are TRBV7-2 and TRBJ1-2; D is uncertain. Trimming stripped 4 bases from V and 7 bases from J, with 16 bases between. The germline gives CDR1 SGHTA, CDR2 FQGNSA. This CDR3 comprises 14 residues. The DNA for the CDR3 is TGTGCCAGCAGCTCTCCCATGGAGGCCTTTGGCTACACCTTC. The encoded protein is CASSSPMEAFGYTF.

By sample fraction, this clonotype is medium-sized. The CDR3 sequence is CASSRRIGRYLANTGELFF. DNA for the CDR3: TGTGCCAGCAGCCGTAGAATTGGACGGTACCTCGCGAACACCGGGGAGCTGTTTTTT. The chain couples TRBV9 to TRBJ2-2; D is unclear. The CDR3 sequence is 19 residues long. Per germline, CDR1 SGDLS and CDR2 YYNGEE. Deletions cut 4 bases from V and 0 bases from J, with 22 bases between.

This clonotype was found many times. The V and J genes are TRBV5-5 and TRBJ2-1; 11 nucleotides line up with TRBD2. Germline V gene lookup returns CDR1 SGHKS and CDR2 YYEKEE (reference sequence). V shed 3 bases and J 4 bases; nucleotides not matched to a gene: 3. This CDR3 spans 15 amino acids. DNA for the CDR3: TGTGCCAGCAGCTGGGGACTAGCGGTTTACAATGAGCAGTTCTTC. Its translation: CASSWGLAVYNEQFF. Full variable domain (rest looked up from reference TRBV5-5 and TRBJ2-1): DAGVTQSPTHLIKTRGQQVTLRCSPISGHKSVSWYQQVLGQGPQFIFQYYEKEERGRGNFPDRFSARQFPNYSSELNVNALLLGDSALYLCASSWGLAVYNEQFFGPGTRLTVL.

This clonotype was seen at least ten times. This chain links TRBV12-3 or TRBV12-4 with TRBJ2-1; maybe TRBD1 (5 bases). The ends were cut back, 6 bases at V and 5 bases at J, with 17 bases in the middle. CDR3 length: 15 amino acids. The CDR3 nucleotides read TGTGCCAGCAGCGTTGGCCTCCCAGGGCACAATGAGCAGTTCTTC. Amino acids: CASSVGLPGHNEQFF.

In its sample, this clonotype was seen many times. Compared with germline, one end of the junction differs, possibly owing to a read error. The genes are TRBV20-1 and TRBJ2-7; 11 nucleotides match TRBD2. Germline CDR1 DFQATT, CDR2 SNEGSKA (reference sequence). The CDR3 is made up of 12 amino acids. CDR3: CSAHSGRAPLHF. CDR3 DNA: TGCAGTGCCCATAGCGGGAGGGCCCCTCTGCACTTC.

This clonotype was seen at least ten times. CDR3 sequence: CASSLEGSVGYTF. The CDR3 DNA is TGTGCCAGCAGTTTAGAAGGGAGCGTTGGCTACACCTTC. The rearrangement uses TRBV12-3 or TRBV12-4 and TRBJ1-2, with D uncertain. V gave up 1 base and J gave up 7 bases, with 10 bases separating them. The CDR3 sequence is 13 residues long.

This clonotype has a count of ten or more. The chain employs TRBV4-1 and TRBJ2-1; D is possibly TRBD1 or TRBD2 (7 bases each). The CDR3 is made up of 16 amino acids. Trimming removed 4 bases from V and 7 bases from J, with 20 bases in between. Germline CDR1 is MGHRA and CDR2 is YSYEKL. CDR3 in DNA: TGCGCCAGCAGCCCTGGATTTCAGGGGGGGGCTAATGAGCAGTTCTTC. Its protein is CASSPGFQGGANEQFF.

This clonotype was recorded at least ten times. The chain links TRBV7-9 to TRBJ2-1, with 16 bases matching TRBD2. CDR3 length: 18 residues. Losses at the gene ends were 3 bases for V and 7 bases for J; bases not matched to a gene: 9. Germline CDR1 SEHNR, CDR2 FQNEAQ (reference sequence). The CDR3 nucleotides read TGTGCCAGCAGCTTGGGACTAGCGGGAGGGCCAATGGGGAATGAGCAGTTCTTC. It yields the protein CASSLGLAGGPMGNEQFF.

This clonotype was counted at least ten times. The chain uses TRBV11-2 and TRBJ2-1; possible D gene TRBD1, 5 bases. The ends were cut back, 1 base at V and 10 bases at J, with 11 bases in the middle. Germline CDR1 and CDR2: SGHAT and FQNNGV. The CDR3 is 13 residues long. The CDR3 protein is CASSLGGKREQFF. The CDR3 DNA sequence: TGTGCCAGCAGCTTAGGGGGCAAGAGGGAGCAGTTCTTC.

As to this clonotype: A much more abundant neighbour one base away suggests this may be a read error. The chain recombines TRBV24-1 with TRBJ2-1, with 8 bases identical to TRBD1. V was pared by 8 bases and J by 6 bases, with 11 bases of the junction left unmatched. The germline V gene has CDR1 KGHDR and CDR2 SFDVKD. The CDR3 sequence is 15 residues long. CDR3 DNA: TGTGCCACCACCCCGACAGGGGAGCGTGCCAATGAGCAGTTCTTC. Its protein product is CATTPTGERANEQFF.

This clonotype has a count of ten or more. The V and J genes are TRBV7-9 and TRBJ2-1; D unresolved. This CDR3 has 15 residues. Trimming shortened V by 2 bases and J by 2 bases, and 10 bases separated the two germline ends. Germline assignment: CDR1 SEHNR and CDR2 FQNEAQ (reference sequence). CDR3 in DNA: TGTGCCAGCAGCTTAAGTCAGCCACCCTACAATGAGCAGTTCTTC. Translated: CASSLSQPPYNEQFF.

In this sample, this clonotype turned up many times. V and J are TRBV6-6 and TRBJ1-2, with D maybe TRBD1 (5 bases). V gave up 6 bases and J gave up 7 bases, with 21 bases separating them. Germline V gene sequence: CDR1 MNHNY, CDR2 SVGAGI (reference sequence). The CDR3 is 15 amino acids. The CDR3 region has the DNA TGTGCCAGCAGCGCTGGGGGAGGAGTAATCGCTGGCTACACCTTC. It codes for CASSAGGGVIAGYTF.

The table lists this clonotype with many counts. J is TRBJ2-1 and V is TRBV20-1; no clear D. Per germline, CDR1 DFQATT and CDR2 SNEGSKA (reference sequence). The V and J ends lost 0 bases and 8 bases respectively, with 11 bases between them. CDR3 length equals 13 residues. CDR3: CSARDLLTHEQFF. The CDR3 coding sequence is TGCAGTGCTAGAGATTTACTTACCCATGAGCAGTTCTTC.

This clonotype was counted many times. This chain joins TRBV20-1 and TRBJ1-2; 8 nucleotides match TRBD1. The CDR3 is made up of 14 amino acids. With 3 bases clipped from V and 2 bases from J, the junction kept 5 bases outside the gene matches. From germline, CDR1 is DFQATT and CDR2 SNEGSKA (reference sequence). The chain's CDR3 is CSARAGGRNYGYTF. CDR3 DNA sequence: TGCAGTGCTAGGGCAGGGGGCCGAAACTATGGCTACACCTTC.

This clonotype came up many times. The V gene is TRBV4-1, the J gene TRBJ2-1; 7 nucleotides line up with TRBD1. The CDR3 length is 15 residues. J lost 4 bases, V lost 6 bases, and 9 bases had no gene match. Germline V CDR1 and CDR2: MGHRA, YSYEKL. The CDR3 region is CASSPITRGYNEQFF. DNA for the CDR3: TGCGCCAGCAGTCCAATCACCAGGGGGTACAATGAGCAGTTCTTC.

The sample holds many counts of this clonotype. J is TRBJ2-3 and V is TRBV11-2, with no clear D. The CDR3 sequence is 13 residues long. The V gene's germline CDR1 is SGHAT and CDR2 FQNNGV. V gave up 2 bases and J gave up 0 bases, with 3 bases separating them. CDR3 protein: CASSLYSTDTQYF. The CDR3 DNA sequence: TGTGCCAGCAGCTTATATAGCACAGATACGCAGTATTTT.

Many counts were recorded for this clonotype. The chain links TRBV5-1 to TRBJ2-3; D is unresolved. Germline V gives CDR1 SGHRS, CDR2 YFSETQ. The CDR3 spans 14 residues. Trimming shortened V by 0 bases and J by 4 bases, and 9 bases separated the two germline ends. The DNA for the CDR3 is TGCGCCAGCAGCTTGGCCCAGCAGGCAGATACGCAGTATTTT. As protein: CASSLAQQADTQYF.

There are many counts of this clonotype. The chain carries TRBV5-1 and TRBJ2-1; 8 nucleotides line up with TRBD2. This CDR3 region has 18 residues. The germline V gene encodes CDR1 SGHRS and CDR2 YFSETQ. Trimming removed 2 bases from V and 7 bases from J; junction bases left unmatched: 17. The CDR3 sequence: CASSFGLAGIWVENEQFF. As DNA, the CDR3 is TGCGCCAGCAGCTTCGGACTAGCAGGGATATGGGTGGAAAATGAGCAGTTCTTC.

This clonotype was seen at least ten times. The chain links TRBV6-6 to TRBJ2-3; D is ambiguous. Trimming took 6 bases from V and 5 from J, leaving 9 bases between them. This CDR3 contains 12 residues. The V gene's germline CDR1 is MNHNY and CDR2 SVGAGI (reference sequence). As DNA, the CDR3 is TGTGCCAGCAGGATATGGGGAGATACGCAGTATTTT. It encodes CASRIWGDTQYF.

In this sample, this clonotype turned up many times. The chain carries TRBV20-1 and TRBJ1-1; 7 bases agree with TRBD1. The CDR3 sequence is 12 residues long. J gave up 4 bases and V 5 bases, and 4 bases lay outside the gene matches. CDR1 and CDR2 (germline): DFQATT, SNEGSKA (reference sequence). The CDR3 bases are TGCAGTGCTCGACAGGGTACCACTGAAGCTTTCTTT. Translated: CSARQGTTEAFF.

This clonotype was recorded at least ten times. The chain joins TRBV29-1 to TRBJ2-3, with a possible D match to TRBD2 (6 bases). Germline lookup yields CDR1 SQVTM and CDR2 ANQGSEA. Trimming stripped 6 bases from V and 4 bases from J, with 17 bases between. The CDR3 consists of 14 residues. CDR3 in DNA: TGCAGCGTGGAGGGCCGGGAGCCGGCAGATACGCAGTATTTT. It specifies CSVEGREPADTQYF.

This clonotype was found many times. V gene TRBV6-1 combines with J gene TRBJ2-2; D gene ambiguous. Germline CDR1 and CDR2: MNHNS and SASEGT. CDR3 length equals 16 residues. Trimming shortened V by 3 bases and J by 4 bases, and 15 bases separated the two germline ends. The CDR3 coding sequence is TGTGCCAGCAGTGATCAGGCAATGAGACTCACCGGGGAGCTGTTTTTT. Residues: CASSDQAMRLTGELFF.